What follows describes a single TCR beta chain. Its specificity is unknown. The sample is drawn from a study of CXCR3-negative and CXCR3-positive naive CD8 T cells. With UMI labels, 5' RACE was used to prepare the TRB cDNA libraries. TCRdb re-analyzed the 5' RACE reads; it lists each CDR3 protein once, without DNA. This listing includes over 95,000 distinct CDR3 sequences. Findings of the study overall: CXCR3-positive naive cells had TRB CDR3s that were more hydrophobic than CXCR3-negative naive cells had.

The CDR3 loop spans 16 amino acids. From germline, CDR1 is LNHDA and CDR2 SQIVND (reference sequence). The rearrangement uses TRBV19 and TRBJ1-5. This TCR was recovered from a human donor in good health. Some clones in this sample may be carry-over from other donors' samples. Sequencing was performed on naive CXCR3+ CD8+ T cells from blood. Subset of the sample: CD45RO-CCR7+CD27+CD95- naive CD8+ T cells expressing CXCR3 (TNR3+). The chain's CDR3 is CASSGFGPEGHQPQHF.